These 16 T cell receptor beta chains were sequenced from one sample in a study of OX40 agonist ivuxolimab in advanced cancers. Using immunoSEQ multiplex PCR, the repertoire was profiled, and TCRdb retains in-frame clones only, with some absent. The profile shows around 77,000 clones, about 89% of them singletons. The sequencing used CD4+ or CD8+ T cells sorted from blood, collected in a trial of the OX40 agonist ivuxolimab. The source of these receptors is an adult with an advanced solid tumor such as melanoma, head and neck, liver or kidney cancer.

The chain employs TRBV9 and TRBJ1-6, with 10 bases aligning to TRBD1. Germline assignment: CDR1 SGDLS and CDR2 YYNGEE. CDR3 length equals 15 residues. V lost 0 bases to trimming and J lost 8 bases; unmatched junction nucleotides: 2. CDR3: CASSVVGQGDSPLHF. The CDR3, as DNA: TGTGCCAGCAGCGTAGTTGGACAGGGGGATTCACCCCTCCACTTT. The complete variable domain, with remaining parts taken from reference TRBV9 and TRBJ1-6, reads DSGVTQTPKHLITATGQRVTLRCSPRSGDLSVYWYQQSLDQGLQFLIQYYNGEERAKGNILERFSAQQFPDLHSELNLSSLELGDSALYFCASSVVGQGDSPLHFGNGTRLTVT.

This clone was picked up one time. This chain joins TRBV9 and TRBJ2-3; D is possibly TRBD1 or TRBD2 (5 bases each). The germline CDR1 and CDR2 sequences are SGDLS and YYNGEE. Trimming shortened V by 4 bases and J by 0 bases, and 12 bases separated the two germline ends. This CDR3 contains 15 residues. The CDR3 loop is CASSPAGASTDTQYF. As DNA, the CDR3 is TGTGCCAGCAGCCCTGCCGGGGCGAGCACAGATACGCAGTATTTT.

V is TRBV27 and J is TRBJ1-1, with D possibly being TRBD1 (5 bases). Germline CDR1 MNHEY, CDR2 SMNVEV (reference sequence). The length of the CDR3 is 14 residues. V lost 5 bases to trimming and J lost 2 bases, with 12 bases between them. This chain's CDR3 is CASSPLTVNTEAFF. CDR3 in DNA: TGTGCCAGCAGTCCCCTGACAGTAAACACTGAAGCTTTCTTT.

The V gene is TRBV15, the J gene TRBJ1-2; perhaps TRBD1 as D (5 bases). This CDR3 spans 14 amino acids. The V and J ends lost 4 bases and 6 bases respectively, with 15 bases between them. From germline, CDR1 is LNHNV and CDR2 YYDKDF (reference sequence). DNA of the CDR3: TGTGCCACCAGCATCAGGGACCGCCAGGATGGCTACACCTTC. Residues: CATSIRDRQDGYTF.

This clone came up once. The chain recombines TRBV27 with TRBJ2-1, with 13 bases fitting TRBD2. This CDR3 spans 15 amino acids. Trimming at V came to 5 bases and at J to 8 bases, leaving 6 bases not matched to a gene. Per the germline V gene, CDR1 is MNHEY and CDR2 is SMNVEV (reference sequence). Written as DNA, the CDR3 is TGTGCCAGCAGTAAGACTAGCGGGGGGCTCCATGAGCAGTTCTTC. Amino acids: CASSKTSGGLHEQFF.

The chain combines TRBV28 with TRBJ1-5; 9 bases fit TRBD1. The CDR3 spans 13 residues. CDR1 is MDHEN and CDR2 is SYDVKM in the germline V gene. The ends lost 10 bases at V and 4 bases at J; junction bases unmatched: 5. CDR3 in amino acids: CATQTGGNQPQHF. CDR3 nucleotide sequence: TGTGCCACCCAGACAGGGGGAAATCAGCCCCAGCATTTT.

The CDR3 loop reads CASSLTGGAADTQYF. CDR3 DNA sequence: TGTGCCAGCAGCTTAACCGGGGGGGCCGCAGATACGCAGTATTTT. The V gene is TRBV7-3, the J gene TRBJ2-3; 8 bases align to TRBD2. The germline V gene encodes CDR1 SGHTA and CDR2 FQGTGA. With V trimmed by 0 bases and J by 4 bases, 3 bases remained unmatched. The CDR3 has 15 amino acids.

This clone was detected a few times. The rearrangement links TRBV29-1 to TRBJ1-1, with no clear D. Germline CDR1 SQVTM, CDR2 ANQGSEA. The length of the CDR3 is 12 residues. The CDR3 DNA is TGCAAGGCCATGTCCATGAACACTGAAGCTTTCTTT. This translates into CKAMSMNTEAFF.

V usage is TRBV19 and J usage is TRBJ1-2; 7 positions match TRBD1. Unmatched junction bases numbered 12, after V lost 7 bases and J lost 4 bases. Germline CDR1 and CDR2: LNHDA and SQIVND (reference sequence). This CDR3 spans 15 amino acids. CDR3 nucleotide sequence: TGTGCCAGTAACATCCCCATGACAGGGCCCTATGGCTACACCTTC. The encoded protein is CASNIPMTGPYGYTF.

The genes are TRBV19 and TRBJ2-1; D not resolved. The CDR3 covers 13 residues. V was cut by 4 bases and J by 3 bases, with 7 bases left in between. In germline, CDR1 is LNHDA, CDR2 SQIVND (reference sequence). DNA for the CDR3: TGTGCCAGTAGTAAAAGTCTCTACAATGAGCAGTTCTTC. Translation: CASSKSLYNEQFF.

The genes are TRBV5-4 and TRBJ2-7; D is perhaps TRBD1 (5 bases). The CDR3 loop spans 14 amino acids. Trimming cost V 4 bases and J 4 bases, with 15 bases left between them. CDR1 SGHNT and CDR2 YYREEE come from the germline V gene (reference sequence). The CDR3 is CASSPLQGAYEQYF. CDR3 nucleotide sequence: TGTGCCAGCAGCCCCCTGCAGGGTGCATACGAGCAGTACTTC.

This clone showed up just a few times. This chain uses TRBV4-1 with TRBJ2-5; D unresolved. The ends were cut back, 4 bases at V and 0 bases at J, with 9 bases in the middle. The CDR3 is made up of 14 amino acids. The germline CDR1 and CDR2 sequences are MGHRA and YSYEKL. CDR3 amino acids: CASSPVTDQETQYF. The CDR3 coding sequence is TGCGCCAGCAGCCCCGTTACGGACCAAGAGACCCAGTACTTC.

This clone was recorded once. The chain employs TRBV7-3 and TRBJ2-7; 7 nucleotides line up with TRBD1. CDR1 is SGHTA, CDR2 FQGTGA, per germline. This CDR3 is 14 amino acids long. The J segment lost 3 bases and the V segment lost 3 bases, leaving 5 bases of the junction unmatched. The chain's CDR3 is CASSFSAGGYEQYF. The CDR3 DNA reads as TGTGCCAGCAGCTTTAGCGCAGGGGGCTACGAGCAGTACTTC.

V and J are TRBV7-9 and TRBJ2-2, with 10 bases aligning to TRBD1. This CDR3 is built from 15 residues. Unmatched junction bases numbered 6, after V lost 5 bases and J lost 6 bases. Per germline, CDR1 SEHNR and CDR2 FQNEAQ (reference sequence). CDR3 coding DNA: TGTGCCAGCAGCCCAGACAGGGGGCGGCCCGGGGAGCTGTTTTTT. Its protein product is CASSPDRGRPGELFF.

The chain recombines TRBV28 with TRBJ2-4; 8 bases align to TRBD1. Germline V gene data show CDR1 as MDHEN and CDR2 as SYDVKM. The ends lost 3 bases at V and 8 bases at J; junction bases unmatched: 18. The CDR3 runs to 18 residues. The CDR3 region is CASSFLGLYQGAVDIQYF. As DNA, the CDR3 is TGTGCCAGCAGTTTTTTGGGGCTATACCAGGGGGCAGTGGACATTCAGTACTTC.

CDR3 bases: TGTGCCTGGAGTCCAGTGACTGAAGCTTTCTTT. Encoded protein: CAWSPVTEAFF. The chain links TRBV30 to TRBJ1-1; D gene uncertain. Trimming stripped 2 bases from V and 5 bases from J, with 6 bases between. Germline loops: CDR1 GTSNPN, CDR2 SVGIG (reference sequence). CDR3 length equals 11 residues. The full variable domain, rest sourced from reference TRBV30 and TRBJ1-1, is SQTIHQWPATLVQPVGSPLSLECTVEGTSNPNLYWYRQAAGRGLQLLFYSVGIGQISSEVPQNLSASRPQDRQFILSSKKLLLSDSGFYLCAWSPVTEAFFGQGTRLTVV.